The 5 T cell receptor beta chains presented below share a single source sample, sequenced in a study of blood T cell repertoires in COVID-19. Sequencing was performed with immunoSEQ multiplex PCR; in TCRdb, only in-frame clones are kept and a portion is missing. Of about 240,000 clones listed, roughly 80% are singletons. The sample taken for sequencing was peripheral blood. The source is a woman in her sixties with active or convalescent COVID-19.

The V and J genes are TRBV20-1 and TRBJ2-1; weak D call: TRBD2 (5 bases). Trimming removed 3 bases at V and 5 bases at J, with 11 bases between. Germline-derived CDR1 and CDR2 are DFQATT and SNEGSKA (reference sequence). CDR3 length: 13 residues. The CDR3 loop reads CSASLRGNNEQFF. The DNA of the CDR3 is TGCAGTGCTAGTTTACGGGGTAACAATGAGCAGTTCTTC.

In DNA form, the CDR3 reads TGTGCCAGCTCACCGGACAGGGTTAAGGTGGCTTTCTTT. Translated, it gives CASSPDRVKVAFF. The chain combines TRBV18 with TRBJ1-1; TRBD1 matches at 8 bases. This CDR3 contains 13 residues. The V gene end was trimmed by 3 bases and the J gene end by 11 bases; junction bases not matched to a gene: 8. Germline V gene sequence: CDR1 KGHSH, CDR2 LQKENI.

V is TRBV24-1 and J is TRBJ2-7, with D possibly being TRBD2 (6 bases). From germline, CDR1 is KGHDR and CDR2 SFDVKD. Trimming shortened V by 5 bases and J by 3 bases, and 22 bases separated the two germline ends. The CDR3 has 17 amino acids. The CDR3 DNA is TGTGCCACCAGTGCCCCCGGGAGTCGTGGGGAGGACTACGAGCAGTACTTC. Translation: CATSAPGSRGEDYEQYF.

The rearrangement uses TRBV7-2 and TRBJ2-2, with TRBD1 matching 8 bases. With V trimmed by 5 bases and J by 2 bases, 4 bases remained unmatched. The CDR3 extends over 15 amino acids. Looked up from germline, CDR1 is SGHTA and CDR2 is FQGNSA. In DNA form, the CDR3 reads TGTGCCAGCAGCCGGACAGGGACAAACACCGGGGAGCTGTTTTTT. As protein: CASSRTGTNTGELFF.

This clone showed up just once. The J gene is TRBJ1-3, the V gene TRBV18; D is uncertain. V dropped 3 bases and J dropped 0 bases, with 9 bases sitting between them. Germline loops: CDR1 KGHSH, CDR2 LQKENI. The CDR3 totals 15 residues. CDR3 DNA: TGTGCCAGCTCACCGGGCAGTTCCTCTGGAAACACCATATATTTT. Translated, it gives CASSPGSSSGNTIYF.